This paragraph reports one TCR beta chain. Its antigen is as yet unknown. The data stem from a study of cytomegalovirus exposure and HLA in healthy donors. Study-level points and caveats: Later work found most CMV-associated TCR beta chains apparently HLA-restricted. The majority of TCR sequences were rare, yet some public TCRs appeared in many donors.

Vbeta (60) and Jbeta (13) primers were used in the PCR. Generated by immunoSEQ multiplex PCR, the TCRdb table keeps only in-frame clones and is missing some. Among under 200,000 clones listed, around 68% were seen once. This CDR3 has 20 amino acids. V shed 0 bases and J shed 0 bases, with 20 bases lying between them. CDR1 LGHNA and CDR2 YSLEER come from the germline V gene. Sequenced material: PBMCs. The chain combines TRBV4-3 with TRBJ2-2; maybe TRBD2 (6 bases). The sequence derives from a woman in her 40s in good health and CMV-seropositive. The CDR3 loop is CASSQDRLGLYPSNTGELFF. DNA for the CDR3: TGCGCCAGCAGCCAAGATAGGTTGGGACTTTACCCCTCGAACACCGGGGAGCTGTTTTTT.